Listed below are T cell receptor beta chains from one sample, sequenced in a study of CD8 T cells in Susac syndrome. Each CDR3 protein is one row after TCRdb ran MiXCR on the immunoSEQ multiplex PCR reads. The repertoire holds 40,000 to 55,000 distinct CDR3 sequences, 93% seen once, with around 0.55% in the top ten. The sequencing input was CD8+ T cells from PBMCs. Source of these receptors: a human donor with multiple sclerosis. Each CDR3 is given with its conserved first and last residue. The D gene is left open where the match is weak. The size field is filled for only some rows; it gives once, few, many or a size class.

>.|.|TRBV11-2|TRBJ2-7
CASSSNGGSYEQYF
TGTGCCAGCAGCTCAAACGGGGGTTCCTACGAGCAGTACTTC
>.|.|TRBV20-1|TRBJ1-5
CSARDETGNQPQHF
TGCAGTGCTAGAGATGAGACAGGCAATCAGCCCCAGCATTTT
>.|.|TRBV9|TRBJ1-2
CASSEQGSANYGYTF
TGTGCCAGCAGCGAGCAGGGGTCGGCTAACTATGGCTACACCTTC
>.|.|TRBV2|TRBJ2-2
CASSEAWWSNTGELFF
TGTGCCAGCAGTGAAGCGTGGTGGTCGAACACCGGGGAGCTGTTTTTT
>.|.|TRBV6-5|TRBJ2-4
CASSPVGSKNIQYF
TGTGCCAGCAGTCCGGTAGGATCCAAAAACATTCAGTACTTC
>.|.|TRBV19|TRBJ2-7
CASSAGQSYEQYF
TGTGCCAGTAGTGCGGGACAGAGCTACGAGCAGTACTTC
>TRBD1|.|TRBV19|TRBJ2-2
CASSETGGLTGELFF
TGTGCCAGTAGTGAGACAGGGGGCCTCACCGGGGAGCTGTTTTTT
>.|once|TRBV15|TRBJ1-1
CATSRDQRYTEAFF
TGTGCCACCAGCAGAGATCAGCGGTACACTGAAGCTTTCTTT
>.|.|TRBV7-9|TRBJ2-6
CASSRGVSGANVLTF
TGTGCCAGCAGCCGCGGGGTCTCTGGGGCCAACGTCCTGACTTTC
>.|.|TRBV7-2|TRBJ1-1
CASSLGLLEAFF
TGTGCCAGCAGCTTAGGGTTGCTTGAAGCTTTCTTT
>.|.|TRBV30|TRBJ2-2
CAWTGLPRGAGELFF
TGTGCCTGGACTGGCCTGCCGCGAGGAGCCGGGGAGCTGTTTTTT
>TRBD1|once|TRBV13|TRBJ2-7
CASSFQGARVSYEQYF
TGTGCCAGCAGCTTTCAGGGGGCGAGGGTGTCTTACGAGCAGTACTTC
>TRBD1|.|TRBV7-9|TRBJ2-7
CASSFTLPVGTGFYEQYF
TGTGCCAGCAGCTTCACGCTACCGGTAGGGACAGGATTCTACGAGCAGTACTTC
>TRBD2|.|TRBV27|TRBJ2-1
CASSFQAGGFEQFF
TGTGCCAGCAGTTTTCAGGCGGGGGGGTTTGAGCAGTTCTTC
>.|.|TRBV6-6|TRBJ1-1
CASSPSLTEAFF
TGTGCCAGCAGTCCGTCTCTCACTGAAGCTTTCTTT
>.|.|TRBV20-1|TRBJ1-2
CSGEGRADYGYTF
TGCAGTGGGGAGGGCAGGGCAGACTATGGCTACACCTTC
>.|.|TRBV23-1|TRBJ1-1
CASSPPGPNRNTEAFF
TGCGCCAGCAGTCCTCCGGGCCCAAATCGGAACACTGAAGCTTTCTTT
>.|.|TRBV7-9|TRBJ2-7
CASSPSGGSLSGEQYF
TGTGCCAGCAGCCCCTCCGGCGGGTCTCTTTCGGGCGAGCAGTACTTC
>.|.|TRBV7-8|TRBJ1-2
CASSAAAPLFYGGYTF
TGTGCCAGCAGCGCTGCAGCCCCCTTATTTTACGGTGGCTACACCTTC
>.|once|TRBV11-2|TRBJ2-7
CASSLGGLDEQYF
TGTGCCAGCAGCTTGGGGGGTCTGGACGAGCAGTACTTC
>.|.|TRBV3-1|TRBJ1-2
CASSSLGGYYGYTF
TGTGCCAGCAGCTCCCTGGGGGGCTACTATGGCTACACCTTC
>.|.|TRBV27|TRBJ1-1
CASSPSNWDTEAFF
TGTGCCAGCAGTCCCTCTAACTGGGACACTGAAGCTTTCTTT
>.|.|TRBV7-9|TRBJ2-7
CASSSVDRNYYEQYF
TGTGCCAGCAGCTCCGTGGACAGAAATTACTACGAGCAGTACTTC
>.|.|TRBV5-4|TRBJ2-1
CASSLVTYNEQFF
TGTGCCAGCAGCTTGGTCACCTACAATGAGCAGTTCTTC
>.|.|TRBV13|TRBJ2-5
CASSREGRKETQYF
TGTGCCAGCAGTCGGGAAGGTCGGAAAGAGACCCAGTACTTC
>TRBD1|.|TRBV5-1|TRBJ2-7
CATGRGTGGYEQYF
TGCGCCACCGGGAGAGGGACAGGGGGCTACGAGCAGTACTTC
>.|.|TRBV27|TRBJ1-5
CASSFGGDSNQPQHF
TGTGCCAGCAGTTTTGGCGGGGATAGCAATCAGCCCCAGCATTTT